Reported below is one T cell receptor (beta chain). Antigen specificity is unknown. These data belong to a study of cytomegalovirus exposure and HLA in healthy donors. Study context: In a later analysis, it was reported that the roughly 130 validation repertoires had been produced on the same platform as the 500 to 750 repertoires belonging to the first cohort.

Produced via immunoSEQ multiplex PCR; TCRdb's table is partial and in-frame only. This table holds over 100,000 clones, approximately 90% found once. V was pared by 0 bases and J by 1 base, with 1 base of the junction left unmatched. This CDR3 has 15 amino acids. The V gene's germline CDR1 is SGHNT and CDR2 YYREEE (reference sequence). Study-wide results and caveats: It was found in a later analysis that first-cohort TCR clusters tended to co-occur in the 120 validation repertoires. Cytomegalovirus association was assigned to about 150 TCR beta chains. CMV antigen specificity was confirmed in vitro for a few CMV-associated chains.

The V and J genes are TRBV5-4 and TRBJ2-3; 8 positions match TRBD1. The sequenced sample was PBMCs. This sequence was found in a woman aged 18-29 years in good health and CMV-seropositive. The CDR3 DNA sequence: TGTGCCAGCAGCTTGGTGACAGGGGGCACAGATACGCAGTATTTT. This gives the protein CASSLVTGGTDTQYF.